This T cell receptor (beta chain) was sequenced in a study of regulatory and conventional T cells in RAG deficiency. This CDR3 has 12 amino acids. From germline, CDR1 is SGHRS and CDR2 YFSETQ. The V gene lost 5 bases and the J gene lost 9 bases, with 14 bases spanning the gap. The sorted regulatory T cells were CD4+, CD25-high and CD127-low, with genomic DNA sequenced. Study-wide points: Compared with controls, unique Treg TCR beta sequences dropped approximately 100-fold in Omenn syndrome and CID/AS.

Concerning this clone itself: The antigen is not known.

Sequenced by immunoSEQ multiplex PCR; TCRdb stores in-frame clones only, minus some. The data hold roughly 7,100 clones, with around 91% observed a single time. This sample was shared with a second study, whose subject was regulatory T cells. That paper notes: Amplification used 52 TRBV primers and 13 TRBJ primers.

This TCR was recovered from a human donor in good health. The sample was CD127- CD25+ CD4+ Tregs sorted from blood. The gene calls are TRBV5-1 and TRBJ2-5, with D perhaps matching TRBD1 (5 bases). The CDR3 reads CASSPTAGSQYF. The CDR3 region has the DNA TGCGCCAGCAGTCCGACCGCAGGGTCCCAGTACTTC.